This T cell receptor beta chain came from a study of T cells in tuberculosis. Study context: IGRA-negative adolescents, IGRA-positive adolescents with latent tuberculosis and adults with active tuberculosis formed this South African cohort. Blood was taken before or within 7 days of anti-tuberculosis therapy.

This clone appeared once. Its specificity is unknown. General study points: GMM-specific TCRs were nearer to active tuberculosis alpha repertoires, suggesting expansion.

Time point noted: new active TB diagnosis, blood taken before or within 7 days of starting treatment. Unsorted cryopreserved PBMC were sequenced, averaging around 99,000 T cells per clinical donor. Unmatched junction bases numbered 3, after V lost 0 bases and J lost 4 bases. Germline V gives CDR1 SGHRS, CDR2 YFSETQ. CDR3 length: 15 amino acids. TCRdb's table, derived via immunoSEQ multiplex PCR, lists solely in-frame clones and lacks some. This table has some 49,000 clones, roughly 95% appearing once. Sequencing used PBMCs, obtained at tuberculosis diagnosis. This chain links TRBV5-1 with TRBJ1-4; 7 bases are a match to TRBD1. The TCR originated in an adult with tuberculosis. In nucleotides, the CDR3 is TGCGCCAGCAGCTTGGGGACAGGCAATAATGAAAAACTGTTTTTT. Amino acid sequence: CASSLGTGNNEKLFF.